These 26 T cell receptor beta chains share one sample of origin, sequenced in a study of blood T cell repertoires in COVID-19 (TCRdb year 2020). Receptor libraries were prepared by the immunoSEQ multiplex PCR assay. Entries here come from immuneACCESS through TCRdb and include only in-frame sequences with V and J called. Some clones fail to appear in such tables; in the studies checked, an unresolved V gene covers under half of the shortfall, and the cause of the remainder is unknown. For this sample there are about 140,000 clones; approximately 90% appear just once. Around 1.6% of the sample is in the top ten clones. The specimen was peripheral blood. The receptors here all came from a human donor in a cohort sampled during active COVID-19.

CDR3 in amino acids: CASSQDVNTEAFF. For the CDR3, the DNA is TGTGCCAGCAGCCAAGACGTTAACACTGAAGCTTTCTTT. The rearrangement links TRBV14 to TRBJ1-1; D is unclear. The length of the CDR3 is 13 residues. Germline-derived CDR1 and CDR2 are SGHDN and FVKESK. V was cut by 0 bases and J by 2 bases, with 4 bases left in between.

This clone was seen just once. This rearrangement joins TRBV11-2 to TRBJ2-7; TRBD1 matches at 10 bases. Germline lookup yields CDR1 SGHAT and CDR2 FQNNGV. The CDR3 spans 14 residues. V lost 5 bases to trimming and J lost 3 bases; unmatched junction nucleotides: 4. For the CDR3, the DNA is TGTGCCAGCAGCAAAGGGACAGGGGTCTACGAGCAGTACTTC. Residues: CASSKGTGVYEQYF.

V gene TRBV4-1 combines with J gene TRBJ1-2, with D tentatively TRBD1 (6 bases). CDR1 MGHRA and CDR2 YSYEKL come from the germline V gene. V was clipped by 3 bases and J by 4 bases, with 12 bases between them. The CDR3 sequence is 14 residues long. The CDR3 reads CASSQRTALYGYTF. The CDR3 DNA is TGCGCCAGCAGCCAGAGGACAGCTCTCTATGGCTACACCTTC.

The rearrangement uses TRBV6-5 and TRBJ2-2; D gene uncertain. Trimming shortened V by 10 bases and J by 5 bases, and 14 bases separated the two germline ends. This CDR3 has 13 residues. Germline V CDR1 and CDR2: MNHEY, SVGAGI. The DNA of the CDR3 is TGTGCCACCAGATTTCAATTGACCGGGGAGCTGTTTTTT. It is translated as CATRFQLTGELFF.

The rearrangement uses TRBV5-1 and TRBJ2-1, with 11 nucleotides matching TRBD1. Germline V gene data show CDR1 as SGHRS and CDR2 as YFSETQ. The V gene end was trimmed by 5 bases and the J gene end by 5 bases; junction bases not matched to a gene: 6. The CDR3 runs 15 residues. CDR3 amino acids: CASRWTGGADNEQFF. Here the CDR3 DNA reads TGCGCCAGCAGGTGGACAGGGGGCGCAGACAATGAGCAGTTCTTC.

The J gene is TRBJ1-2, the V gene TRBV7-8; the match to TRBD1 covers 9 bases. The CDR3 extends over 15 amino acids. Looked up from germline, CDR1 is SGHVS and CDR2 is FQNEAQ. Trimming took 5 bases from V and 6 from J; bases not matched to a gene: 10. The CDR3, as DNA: TGTGCCAGCAGCCAAAAGGACAGGGGTTTAGATGGCTACACCTTC. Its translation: CASSQKDRGLDGYTF.

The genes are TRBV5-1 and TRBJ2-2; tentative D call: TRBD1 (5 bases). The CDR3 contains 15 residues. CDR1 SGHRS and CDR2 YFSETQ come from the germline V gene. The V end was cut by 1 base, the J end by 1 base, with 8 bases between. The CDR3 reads CASSLMQGNTGELFF. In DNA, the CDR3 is TGCGCCAGCAGCTTGATGCAGGGGAACACCGGGGAGCTGTTTTTT.

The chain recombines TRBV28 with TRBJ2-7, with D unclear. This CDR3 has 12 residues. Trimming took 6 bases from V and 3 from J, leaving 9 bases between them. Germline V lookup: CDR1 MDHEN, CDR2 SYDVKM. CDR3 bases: TGTGCCAGCAGCTGGAACAGCTACGAGCAGTACTTC. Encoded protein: CASSWNSYEQYF.

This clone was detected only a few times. CDR3 sequence (DNA): TGTGCCAGCAGTAAGGACAGGGGGCTCACAGATACGCAGTATTTT. Translating gives CASSKDRGLTDTQYF. The chain uses TRBV2 and TRBJ2-3, with 11 positions matching TRBD1. After removal of 5 bases from V and 2 bases from J, the junction contained 3 bases not matched to a gene. Germline values: CDR1 SNHLY, CDR2 FYNNEI. The CDR3 is 15 residues long.

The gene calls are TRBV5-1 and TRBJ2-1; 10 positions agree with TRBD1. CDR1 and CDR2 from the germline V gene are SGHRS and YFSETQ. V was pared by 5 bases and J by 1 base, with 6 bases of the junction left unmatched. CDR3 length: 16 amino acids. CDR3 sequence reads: CASSRLDRGSYNEQFF. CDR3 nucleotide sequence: TGCGCCAGCAGTCGATTGGACAGGGGGTCCTACAATGAGCAGTTCTTC.

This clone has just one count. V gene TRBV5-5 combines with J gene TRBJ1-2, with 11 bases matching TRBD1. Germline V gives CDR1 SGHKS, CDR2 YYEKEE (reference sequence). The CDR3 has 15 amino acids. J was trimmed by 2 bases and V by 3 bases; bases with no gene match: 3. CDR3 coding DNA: TGTGCCAGCAGCTCGGGACAGGGGGTGAACTATGGCTACACCTTC. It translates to CASSSGQGVNYGYTF.

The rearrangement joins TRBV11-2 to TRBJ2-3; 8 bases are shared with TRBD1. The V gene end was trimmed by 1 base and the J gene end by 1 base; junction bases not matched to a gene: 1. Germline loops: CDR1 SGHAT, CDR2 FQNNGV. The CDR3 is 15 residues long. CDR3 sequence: CASSLGGQGTDTQYF. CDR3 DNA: TGTGCCAGCAGCTTAGGGGGACAGGGCACAGATACGCAGTATTTT.

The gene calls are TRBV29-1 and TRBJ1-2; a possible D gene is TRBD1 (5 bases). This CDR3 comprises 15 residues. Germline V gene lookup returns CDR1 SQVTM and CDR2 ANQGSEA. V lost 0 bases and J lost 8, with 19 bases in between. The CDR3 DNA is TGCAGCGTTGAAGATACTGCGGCAGGGTTTAGAGGCTACACCTTC. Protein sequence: CSVEDTAAGFRGYTF. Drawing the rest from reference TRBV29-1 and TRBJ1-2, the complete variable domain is SAVISQKPSRDICQRGTSLTIQCQVDSQVTMMFWYRQQPGQSLTLIATANQGSEATYESGFVIDKFPISRPNLTFSTLTVSNMSPEDSSIYLCSVEDTAAGFRGYTFGSGTRLTVV.

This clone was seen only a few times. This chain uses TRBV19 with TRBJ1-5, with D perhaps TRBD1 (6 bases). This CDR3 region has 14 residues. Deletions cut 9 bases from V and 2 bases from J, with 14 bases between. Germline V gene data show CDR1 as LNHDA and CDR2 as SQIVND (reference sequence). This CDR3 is CASRDILGNQPQHF. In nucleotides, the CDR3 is TGTGCCAGCAGGGACATCCTTGGCAATCAGCCCCAGCATTTT.

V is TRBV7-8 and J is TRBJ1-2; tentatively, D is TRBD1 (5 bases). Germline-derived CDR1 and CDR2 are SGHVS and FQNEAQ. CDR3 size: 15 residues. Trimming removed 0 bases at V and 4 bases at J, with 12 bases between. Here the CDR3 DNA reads TGTGCCAGCAGCTTAGCGCTCCAGGGTGGCTATGGCTACACCTTC. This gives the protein CASSLALQGGYGYTF.

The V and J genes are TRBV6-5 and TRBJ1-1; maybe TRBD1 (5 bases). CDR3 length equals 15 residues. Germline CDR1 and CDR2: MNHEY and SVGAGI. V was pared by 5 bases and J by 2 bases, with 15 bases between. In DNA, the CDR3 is TGTGCCAGCAGTCGCGGACACCCTAGAAACACTGAAGCTTTCTTT. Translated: CASSRGHPRNTEAFF.

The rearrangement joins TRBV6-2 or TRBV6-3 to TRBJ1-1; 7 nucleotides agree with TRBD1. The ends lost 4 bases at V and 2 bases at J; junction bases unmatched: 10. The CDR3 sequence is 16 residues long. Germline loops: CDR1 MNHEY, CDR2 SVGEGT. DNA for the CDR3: TGTGCCAGCAGTTTTCATGGACAGGCGGTTAACACTGAAGCTTTCTTT. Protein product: CASSFHGQAVNTEAFF.

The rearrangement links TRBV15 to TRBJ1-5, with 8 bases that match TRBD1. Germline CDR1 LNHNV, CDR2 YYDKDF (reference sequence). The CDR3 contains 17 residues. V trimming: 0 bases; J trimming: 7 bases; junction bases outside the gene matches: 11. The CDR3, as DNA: TGTGCCACCAGCAGAGAAACTCGACAGGGGAGAGGACAGCCCCAGCATTTT. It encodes CATSRETRQGRGQPQHF. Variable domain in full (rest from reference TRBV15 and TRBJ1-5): DAMVIQNPRYQVTQFGKPVTLSCSQTLNHNVMYWYQQKSSQAPKLLFHYYDKDFNNEADTPDNFQSRRPNTSFCFLDIRSPGLGDTAMYLCATSRETRQGRGQPQHFGDGTRLSIL.

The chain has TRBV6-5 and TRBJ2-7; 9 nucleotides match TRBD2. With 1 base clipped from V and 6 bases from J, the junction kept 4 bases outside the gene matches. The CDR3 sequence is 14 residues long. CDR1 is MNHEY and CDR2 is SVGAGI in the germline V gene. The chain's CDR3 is CASSYLAGGGEQYF. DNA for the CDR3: TGTGCCAGCAGTTACTTGGCGGGGGGGGGCGAGCAGTACTTC.

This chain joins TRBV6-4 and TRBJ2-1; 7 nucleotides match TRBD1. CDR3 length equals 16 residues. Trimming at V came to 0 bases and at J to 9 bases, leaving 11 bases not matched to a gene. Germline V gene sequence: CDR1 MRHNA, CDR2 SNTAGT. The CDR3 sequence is CASSDSETGLLGEQFF. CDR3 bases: TGTGCCAGCAGTGACTCGGAGACAGGGCTGCTCGGTGAGCAGTTCTTC.

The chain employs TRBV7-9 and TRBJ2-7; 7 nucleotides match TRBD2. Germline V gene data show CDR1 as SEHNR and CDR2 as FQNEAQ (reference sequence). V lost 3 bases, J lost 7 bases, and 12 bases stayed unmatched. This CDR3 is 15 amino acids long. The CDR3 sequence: CASSFLAAPGEEQYF. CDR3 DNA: TGTGCCAGCAGCTTCCTAGCGGCGCCTGGGGAAGAGCAGTACTTC.

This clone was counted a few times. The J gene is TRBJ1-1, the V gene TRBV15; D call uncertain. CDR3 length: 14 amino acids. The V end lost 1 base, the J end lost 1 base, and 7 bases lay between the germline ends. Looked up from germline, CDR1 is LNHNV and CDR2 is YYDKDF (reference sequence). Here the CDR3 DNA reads TGTGCCACCAGCAGAGTTATTTCGAACACTGAAGCTTTCTTT. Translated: CATSRVISNTEAFF. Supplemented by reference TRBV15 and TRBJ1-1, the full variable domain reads DAMVIQNPRYQVTQFGKPVTLSCSQTLNHNVMYWYQQKSSQAPKLLFHYYDKDFNNEADTPDNFQSRRPNTSFCFLDIRSPGLGDTAMYLCATSRVISNTEAFFGQGTRLTVV.

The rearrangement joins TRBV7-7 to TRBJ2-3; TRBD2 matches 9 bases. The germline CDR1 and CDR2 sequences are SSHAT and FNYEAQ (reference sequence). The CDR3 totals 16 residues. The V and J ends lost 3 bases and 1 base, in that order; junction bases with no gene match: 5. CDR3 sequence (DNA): TGTGCCAGCAGCTTCCTAGCTAGCGGGGGCACAGATACGCAGTATTTT. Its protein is CASSFLASGGTDTQYF.

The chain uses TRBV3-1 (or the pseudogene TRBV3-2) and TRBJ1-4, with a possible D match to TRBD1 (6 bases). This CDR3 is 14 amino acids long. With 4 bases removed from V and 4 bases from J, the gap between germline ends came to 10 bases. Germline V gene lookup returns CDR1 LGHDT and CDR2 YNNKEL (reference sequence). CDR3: CASSRRGGNEKLFF. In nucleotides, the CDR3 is TGTGCCAGCAGCCGAAGGGGGGGTAATGAAAAACTGTTTTTT.

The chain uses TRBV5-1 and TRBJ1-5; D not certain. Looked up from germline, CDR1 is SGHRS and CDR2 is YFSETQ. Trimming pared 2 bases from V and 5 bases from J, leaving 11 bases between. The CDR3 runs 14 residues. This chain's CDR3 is CASSFDGSDQPQHF. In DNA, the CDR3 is TGCGCCAGCAGCTTTGACGGCAGCGATCAGCCCCAGCATTTT.

CDR3 nucleotide sequence: TGTGCCAGTAGTCCTCGGGGAAGGCAGCGGGGGGCCACCTACGAGCAGTACTTC. Its protein is CASSPRGRQRGATYEQYF. The chain links TRBV19 to TRBJ2-7; the match to TRBD2 covers 9 bases. In germline, CDR1 is LNHDA, CDR2 SQIVND (reference sequence). After removal of 5 bases from V and 2 bases from J, the junction contained 16 bases not matched to a gene. This CDR3 has 18 amino acids.